The 30 T cell receptor beta chains given below trace back to one sample, sequenced in a study of identical twins. TCRdb reanalysed the 5' RACE reads using MiXCR and keeps one entry per CDR3 protein. The data hold hundreds of thousands of distinct CDR3 sequences, with over 15% observed a single time. The same sample was also used in a study of T cells expressing NK-cell markers.

The sample taken for sequencing was PBMCs. The receptor set was obtained from a woman between 18 and 30 years old in good health.

The chain couples TRBV12-3 or TRBV12-4 to TRBJ2-2; the D is unclear. The CDR3 runs to 14 residues. V was shortened by 6 bases and J by 7 bases, with 15 bases between the two germline ends. The CDR3 is CASRPSFNGGELFF. DNA for the CDR3: TGTGCCAGCAGACCTAGTTTCAATGGCGGGGAGCTGTTTTTT.

This clonotype was observed a handful of times. V usage is TRBV5-1 and J usage is TRBJ2-3, with D possibly being TRBD2 (7 bases). The CDR3 length is 17 residues. The germline V gene has CDR1 SGHRS and CDR2 YFSETQ. V was pared by 2 bases and J by 0 bases, with 16 bases between. CDR3 in amino acids: CASSFAGGPRSTDTQYF. For the CDR3, the DNA is TGCGCCAGCAGCTTCGCCGGGGGGCCGCGCAGCACAGATACGCAGTATTTT. Full variable domain (remainder filled in from reference TRBV5-1 and TRBJ2-3): KAGVTQTPRYLIKTRGQQVTLSCSPISGHRSVSWYQQTPGQGLQFLFEYFSETQRNKGNFPGRFSGRQFSNSRSEMNVSTLELGDSALYLCASSFAGGPRSTDTQYFGPGTRLTVL.

The CDR3 region has the DNA TGTGCCAGCAGCCGACAGAGCGGGAGCACAGATACGCAGTATTTT. Protein: CASSRQSGSTDTQYF. V usage is TRBV7-2 and J usage is TRBJ2-3, with TRBD2 as a possible D gene (6 bases). The CDR3 covers 15 residues. The V gene's germline CDR1 is SGHTA and CDR2 FQGNSA. V was clipped by 5 bases and J by 0 bases, with 12 bases between them.

The rearrangement links TRBV4-3 to TRBJ2-7, with TRBD1 identical over 8 bases. Trimming cost V 0 bases and J 4 bases; bases outside gene matches: 2. CDR1 is LGHNA, CDR2 YSLEER, per germline. The CDR3 is 14 residues long. The CDR3 bases are TGCGCCAGCAGCCAAGATCACAGGGGGTACGAGCAGTACTTC. Translation gives CASSQDHRGYEQYF.

CDR3 DNA sequence: TGTGCCAGCAGCAAAGGGAGACAGCCCCTTAATTCACCCCTCCACTTT. This gives the protein CASSKGRQPLNSPLHF. The chain has TRBV21-1 and TRBJ1-6. TRBV21-1 is a documented pseudogene. This CDR3 has 16 residues.

This clonotype has just a few counts. The chain uses TRBV12-3 or TRBV12-4 and TRBJ2-5; 12 nucleotides align to TRBD2. CDR3 length equals 14 residues. Trimming took 6 bases from V and 7 from J; bases not matched to a gene: 6. This chain's CDR3 is CASSRGLAGPTQYF. Written as DNA, the CDR3 is TGTGCCAGCAGCCGGGGACTAGCGGGTCCGACCCAGTACTTC.

Many counts were recorded for this clonotype. The rearrangement links TRBV7-2 to TRBJ1-2; no clear D gene. The germline CDR1 and CDR2 sequences are SGHTA and FQGNSA. V was clipped by 5 bases and J by 5 bases, with 6 bases between them. CDR3 length equals 11 residues. CDR3 DNA: TGTGCCAGCAGCCCCTCGTATGGCTACACCTTC. Protein sequence: CASSPSYGYTF. The whole variable domain, filled in from reference TRBV7-2 and TRBJ1-2, reads GAGVSQSPSNKVTEKGKDVELRCDPISGHTALYWYRQSLGQGLEFLIYFQGNSAPDKSGLPSDRFSAERTGGSVSTLTIQRTQQEDSAVYLCASSPSYGYTFGSGTRLTVV.

The J gene is TRBJ2-5, the V gene TRBV5-6; D may be TRBD2 (5 bases). This CDR3 is built from 16 residues. The germline CDR1 and CDR2 sequences are SGHDT and YYEEEE. With 4 bases removed from V and 3 bases from J, the gap between germline ends came to 19 bases. The chain's CDR3 is CASSLLLGWIEETQYF. CDR3 DNA sequence: TGTGCCAGCAGCCTACTACTAGGATGGATTGAAGAGACCCAGTACTTC.

This chain uses TRBV10-1 with TRBJ2-3; no clear D gene. This CDR3 spans 14 amino acids. Trimming stripped 5 bases from V and 0 bases from J, with 9 bases between. Germline V lookup: CDR1 WNHNN, CDR2 SYGVQD (reference sequence). CDR3 sequence: CASSPKASTDTQYF. The CDR3 nucleotides are TGCGCCAGCAGTCCGAAGGCTAGCACAGATACGCAGTATTTT.

V is TRBV5-1 and J is TRBJ1-1, with TRBD1 identical over 9 bases. Trimming cost V 4 bases and J 5 bases; bases outside gene matches: 3. Looked up from germline, CDR1 is SGHRS and CDR2 is YFSETQ. The CDR3 totals 13 residues. Here the CDR3 DNA reads TGCGCCAGCAGCCAAGGACAGGGGACTGAAGCTTTCTTT. Translation gives CASSQGQGTEAFF.

This sequence joins TRBV10-3 and TRBJ2-1; D gene uncertain. V was clipped by 8 bases and J by 7 bases, with 9 bases between them. CDR3 length equals 11 residues. Looked up from germline, CDR1 is ENHRY and CDR2 is SYGVKD. The CDR3 nucleotides read TGTGCCATCGGTCGGATGAATGAGCAGTTCTTC. Amino acid sequence: CAIGRMNEQFF.

The chain carries TRBV12-3 or TRBV12-4 and TRBJ2-5; possible D gene TRBD1, 5 bases. V lost 0 bases, J lost 4 bases, and 6 bases lay in between. The CDR3 spans 13 residues. This CDR3 is CASSLAQGETQYF. In DNA form, the CDR3 reads TGTGCCAGCAGTTTAGCGCAGGGAGAGACCCAGTACTTC.

V usage is TRBV7-3 and J usage is TRBJ2-1, with a weak D call TRBD2 (6 bases). In germline, CDR1 is SGHTA, CDR2 FQGTGA. This CDR3 spans 13 amino acids. V lost 5 bases, J lost 10 bases, and 15 bases lay in between. CDR3 in amino acids: CASSEKRGSEQFF. In nucleotides, the CDR3 is TGTGCCAGCAGCGAGAAACGGGGGTCAGAGCAGTTCTTC.

This clonotype was counted only a few times. The V and J genes are TRBV20-1 and TRBJ2-2, with unresolved D. The CDR3 runs 13 residues. The germline V gene has CDR1 DFQATT and CDR2 SNEGSKA (reference sequence). V dropped 4 bases and J dropped 0 bases, with 6 bases sitting between them. CDR3 bases: TGCAGTGCTATCGGCACGAACACCGGGGAGCTGTTTTTT. Amino acid sequence: CSAIGTNTGELFF.

V usage is TRBV20-1 and J usage is TRBJ2-6; 9 nucleotides agree with TRBD2. Germline-derived CDR1 and CDR2 are DFQATT and SNEGSKA (reference sequence). Germline trimming cut 3 bases from V and 0 bases from J; bases unmatched to any gene: 12. The CDR3 is made up of 19 amino acids. The CDR3, as DNA: TGCAGTGCTAGCTACCGTAGGACTAGCGAAAACTCTGGGGCCAACGTCCTGACTTTC. Its protein is CSASYRRTSENSGANVLTF.

The CDR3 here is CASSPRLAGGINTGELFF. The DNA for the CDR3 is TGTGCCAGCAGCCCCCGACTAGCGGGAGGGATTAACACCGGGGAGCTGTTTTTT. This chain connects TRBV11-1 to TRBJ2-2; 14 positions match TRBD2. The CDR3 is made up of 18 amino acids. The junction had 7 bases not matched to a gene; V was cut back by 5 bases and J by 2 bases. The V gene's germline CDR1 is SGHAT and CDR2 FQDESV (reference sequence).

Comment on this clonotype: At one boundary the junction diverges from the germline segment, which might be a read error. CDR3 bases: TGTGCCAGCATCTTAAGGACTAGCGGGTACACAGATACGCAGTATTTT. Translated: CASILRTSGYTDTQYF. The chain combines TRBV11-1 with TRBJ2-3; 11 bases agree with TRBD2. Germline CDR1 and CDR2: SGHAT and FQDESV (reference sequence). The CDR3 spans 16 residues.

V and J are TRBV10-3 and TRBJ2-7, with 7 bases matching TRBD1. This CDR3 contains 14 residues. J lost 0 bases, V lost 6 bases, and 5 bases had no gene match. Germline CDR1 is ENHRY and CDR2 is SYGVKD. The CDR3 sequence: CAISSTGSSYEQYF. The DNA for the CDR3 is TGTGCCATCAGCTCGACAGGGAGCTCCTACGAGCAGTACTTC.

The J gene is TRBJ2-7, the V gene TRBV7-9; D is uncertain. The CDR3 is 13 amino acids. V lost 3 bases and J 5 bases, leaving 11 bases between the germline ends. CDR1 is SEHNR, CDR2 FQNEAQ, per germline (reference sequence). The CDR3 region is CASSFRDFDEQYF. For the CDR3, the DNA is TGTGCCAGCAGCTTTCGAGACTTCGACGAGCAGTACTTC.

The chain joins TRBV20-1 to TRBJ2-5; 10 bases are shared with TRBD2. The CDR3 is 16 amino acids. The V gene end was trimmed by 3 bases and the J gene end by 3 bases; junction bases not matched to a gene: 10. Germline V lookup: CDR1 DFQATT, CDR2 SNEGSKA (reference sequence). In nucleotides, the CDR3 is TGCAGTGCTAGGACCCCCTGGCTAGCGGGAGAAGAGACCCAGTACTTC. Translating gives CSARTPWLAGEETQYF.

This rearrangement joins TRBV20-1 to TRBJ2-7; the D is unclear. With 5 bases removed from V and 4 bases from J, the gap between germline ends came to 18 bases. Germline V lookup: CDR1 DFQATT, CDR2 SNEGSKA (reference sequence). The CDR3 contains 14 residues. DNA of the CDR3: TGCAGTGCTTGGGTCCCTAACGCGGTTTACGAGCAGTACTTC. Encoded protein: CSAWVPNAVYEQYF.

The gene calls are TRBV20-1 and TRBJ1-1; no definite D call. This CDR3 is built from 15 residues. V lost 2 bases to trimming and J lost 3 bases, with 16 bases between them. The germline CDR1 and CDR2 sequences are DFQATT and SNEGSKA (reference sequence). For the CDR3, the DNA is TGCAGTGCTAGATGGTTCTGGGCCGGGGACACTGAAGCTTTCTTT. It codes for CSARWFWAGDTEAFF.

In this sample, this clonotype turned up a few times. The chain links TRBV7-6 to TRBJ2-1; 7 bases match TRBD2. Looked up from germline, CDR1 is SGHVS and CDR2 is FNYEAQ. After removal of 2 bases from V and 3 bases from J, the junction contained 10 bases not matched to a gene. This CDR3 is built from 17 residues. CDR3 amino acids: CASSLRAAGALYNEQFF. The CDR3 nucleotides read TGTGCCAGCAGCTTAAGGGCGGCGGGAGCCCTCTACAATGAGCAGTTCTTC.

In this sample, this clonotype turned up a few times. The chain links TRBV29-1 to TRBJ1-2; 7 nucleotides line up with TRBD1. CDR3 size: 13 residues. CDR1 and CDR2 (germline): SQVTM, ANQGSEA. The V segment lost 6 bases and the J segment 3 bases; nucleotides outside the gene matches: 7. CDR3 loop: CSVRLGTDYGYTF. The CDR3 DNA reads as TGCAGCGTGAGACTAGGGACAGACTATGGCTACACCTTC.

The sample holds a few counts of this clonotype. The chain combines TRBV6-6 with TRBJ1-2, with D hard to call. V was clipped by 5 bases and J by 4 bases, with 8 bases between them. In germline, CDR1 is MNHNY, CDR2 SVGAGI (reference sequence). This CDR3 contains 12 residues. The CDR3 spells CASSLRIYGYTF. The DNA for the CDR3 is TGTGCCAGCAGTCTCCGGATCTATGGCTACACCTTC.

This clonotype was seen more than once but under ten times. This sequence joins TRBV12-3 or TRBV12-4 and TRBJ2-5; 9 bases agree with TRBD2. J was trimmed by 4 bases and V by 6 bases; bases with no gene match: 6. The CDR3 has 14 amino acids. Written as DNA, the CDR3 is TGTGCCAGCAGCCGAGCGGGGGGCAGAGAGACCCAGTACTTC. Translating gives CASSRAGGRETQYF.

This clonotype was detected many times. The chain has TRBV20-1 and TRBJ2-2; the match to TRBD1 covers 10 bases. The V gene end was trimmed by 6 bases and the J gene end by 1 base; junction bases not matched to a gene: 8. Germline values: CDR1 DFQATT, CDR2 SNEGSKA (reference sequence). The CDR3 contains 16 residues. The CDR3 DNA is TGCAGTGCCCCAGACAGGGGGCATGTGAACACCGGGGAGCTGTTTTTT. Translation gives CSAPDRGHVNTGELFF.

This clonotype was counted a few times. This chain uses TRBV20-1 with TRBJ2-1; D call uncertain. CDR1 is DFQATT and CDR2 is SNEGSKA in the germline V gene (reference sequence). This CDR3 is built from 14 residues. V was clipped by 1 base and J by 1 base, with 8 bases between them. CDR3 in amino acids: CSARGPVSYNEQFF. The CDR3 DNA sequence: TGCAGTGCTAGAGGGCCAGTTTCCTACAATGAGCAGTTCTTC.

The chain recombines TRBV11-1 with TRBJ2-5, with no clear D. The V end was cut by 1 base, the J end by 2 bases, with 8 bases between. Germline CDR1 is SGHAT and CDR2 is FQDESV (reference sequence). The CDR3 loop spans 14 amino acids. Written as DNA, the CDR3 is TGTGCCAGCAGCTTAGTTGCCAGGCAAGAGACCCAGTACTTC. This codes for CASSLVARQETQYF.

This clonotype showed up many times. The chain employs TRBV11-2 and TRBJ2-2; D gene unclear. The V end lost 5 bases, the J end lost 6 bases, and 7 bases lay between the germline ends. This CDR3 is 12 amino acids long. Per germline, CDR1 SGHAT and CDR2 FQNNGV. As DNA, the CDR3 is TGTGCCAGCAGCCCCGGGCCCGGGGAGCTGTTTTTT. Its translation is CASSPGPGELFF.